Shown below are 26 T cell receptor beta chains from a single sample sequenced in a study of T cells in Graves' hyperthyroidism and ophthalmopathy (dated by TCRdb to the late 2010s). The library was built by means of multiplex PCR. The sequencer was an Illumina HiSeq 2000. The TCR beta CDR3 regions were amplified from RNA transcripts. The TCR CDR3 was subjected to a first round of RT-PCR using the HTBI primer set and the Qiagen OneStep RT-PCR kit. Through fastp at Q25 and MiXCR, TCRdb rebuilt clones from the public reads, retaining in-frame beta chains. Entries are consolidated by CDR3 protein sequence, retaining the most common genes and DNA. This sample comprises around 400,000 distinct CDR3 sequences, roughly 15% of them detected only once. The biggest ten clones account for approximately 20% of the sample. The sequenced material came from blood. These receptors originate from a woman aged 55-69 years with Graves' ophthalmopathy.

The chain joins TRBV7-8 to TRBJ1-1, with unresolved D. The CDR3 runs 14 residues. The V and J ends lost 3 bases and 5 bases respectively, with 13 bases between them. Per germline, CDR1 SGHVS and CDR2 FQNEAQ. The CDR3 DNA follows: TGTGCCAGCAGCTTGATCAGAGGATGGACTGAAGCTTTCTTT. This encodes CASSLIRGWTEAFF. Full variable domain (outside the CDR3, taken from reference TRBV7-8 and TRBJ1-1): GAGVSQSPRYKVAKRGQDVALRCDPISGHVSLFWYQQALGQGPEFLTYFQNEAQLDKSGLPSDRFFAERPEGSVSTLKIQRTQQEDSAVYLCASSLIRGWTEAFFGQGTRLTVV.

This clonotype was observed many times. This chain links TRBV11-2 with TRBJ2-5; the D is unclear. In germline, CDR1 is SGHAT, CDR2 FQNNGV. Trimming left V 0 bases short and J 4 bases short, with 12 bases between. The CDR3 length is 15 residues. CDR3 amino acids: CASSLESEPGETQYF. DNA of the CDR3: TGTGCCAGCAGCTTAGAATCAGAGCCCGGAGAGACCCAGTACTTC.

This clonotype has a handful of counts. The V and J genes are TRBV12-3 or TRBV12-4 and TRBJ1-5, with 7 bases lining up with TRBD1. This CDR3 is 13 amino acids long. J lost 4 bases, V lost 10 bases, and 7 bases had no gene match. CDR3 coding DNA: TGTGCCACCGGGACAGCGTCTAATCAGCCCCAGCATTTT. Protein product: CATGTASNQPQHF.

In this sample, this clonotype turned up many times. CDR3 nucleotide sequence: TGTGCCAGCAGTTACGGAGGGGCCACCCAGTTGGAGCAGTACTTC. This encodes CASSYGGATQLEQYF. The chain uses TRBV6-5 and TRBJ2-7; perhaps TRBD2 as D (6 bases). Per germline, CDR1 MNHEY and CDR2 SVGAGI. CDR3 length equals 15 residues. Trimming pared 2 bases from V and 7 bases from J, leaving 18 bases between.

This chain joins TRBV4-1 and TRBJ2-4; 8 bases map to TRBD2. Per germline, CDR1 MGHRA and CDR2 YSYEKL. The CDR3 runs 15 residues. V shed 1 base and J 5 bases; nucleotides not matched to a gene: 4. The CDR3 here is CASSQAGGAQNIQYF. CDR3 coding DNA: TGCGCCAGCAGCCAAGCGGGAGGGGCCCAAAACATTCAGTACTTC.

This clonotype was observed at least ten times. The rearrangement joins TRBV27 to TRBJ2-3; D is unresolved. This CDR3 comprises 12 residues. CDR1 is MNHEY, CDR2 SMNVEV, per germline (reference sequence). Trimming cost V 5 bases and J 2 bases, with 5 bases left between them. CDR3 amino acids: CASSPFTDTQYF. As DNA, the CDR3 is TGTGCCAGCAGTCCCTTCACAGATACGCAGTATTTT.

The V call is TRBV29-1, the J call TRBJ2-7, with 9 bases lining up with TRBD1. The germline gives CDR1 SQVTM, CDR2 ANQGSEA. This CDR3 comprises 13 residues. The J segment lost 5 bases and the V segment lost 6 bases, leaving 8 bases of the junction unmatched. CDR3 DNA: TGCAGCGTCCAGAGGGGACAGGGTGACGAGCAGTACTTC. Its translation: CSVQRGQGDEQYF.

The chain recombines TRBV28 with TRBJ2-7; 9 nucleotides line up with TRBD1. The CDR3 covers 15 residues. Germline CDR1 reads MDHEN; CDR2 reads SYDVKM. The ends lost 6 bases at V and 7 bases at J; junction bases unmatched: 13. As DNA, the CDR3 is TGTGCCAGCAGACTAGATCCGGGACAGGGCTGGGAGCAGTACTTC. This sequence encodes CASRLDPGQGWEQYF.

This clonotype occurred many times. V and J are TRBV6-1 and TRBJ2-3; 10 nucleotides agree with TRBD2. With V trimmed by 8 bases and J by 3 bases, 8 bases remained unmatched. Germline CDR1 and CDR2: MNHNS and SASEGT. The CDR3 is 15 residues long. The CDR3 is CASARSGRSTDTQYF. The DNA of the CDR3 is TGTGCCAGCGCTCGTAGCGGGAGGTCGACAGATACGCAGTATTTT.

The sample holds many counts of this clonotype. The chain links TRBV2 to TRBJ1-5; 10 bases fit TRBD1. V dropped 4 bases and J dropped 3; count of bases not matched to a gene: 6. Germline CDR1 is SNHLY and CDR2 is FYNNEI. The CDR3 covers 16 residues. CDR3 sequence reads: CASSARQGAYNQPQHF. The CDR3 bases are TGTGCCAGCAGTGCGAGACAGGGGGCTTACAATCAGCCCCAGCATTTT. Drawing the rest from reference TRBV2 and TRBJ1-5, the complete variable domain is EPEVTQTPSHQVTQMGQEVILRCVPISNHLYFYWYRQILGQKVEFLVSFYNNEISEKSEIFDDQFSVERPDGSNFTLKIRSTKLEDSAMYFCASSARQGAYNQPQHFGDGTRLSIL.

This sequence joins TRBV11-2 and TRBJ2-7; TRBD2 agrees at 11 bases. CDR3 length: 17 amino acids. J lost 0 bases, V lost 0 bases, and 4 bases had no gene match. Per the germline V gene, CDR1 is SGHAT and CDR2 is FQNNGV. The CDR3 coding sequence is TGTGCCAGCAGCTTAGATAGCGGGAGGGGATTCTCCTACGAGCAGTACTTC. Protein sequence: CASSLDSGRGFSYEQYF.

This clonotype was seen repeatedly, ten times or more. V and J are TRBV3-1 and TRBJ2-1; tentatively, D is TRBD2 (6 bases). Germline lookup yields CDR1 LGHDT and CDR2 YNNKEL (reference sequence). This CDR3 has 13 amino acids. V gave up 6 bases and J gave up 9 bases, with 15 bases separating them. The CDR3 nucleotides read TGTGCCAGCAGTCGGACTAATTCAGTTGAGCAGTTCTTC. It codes for CASSRTNSVEQFF.

This clonotype was observed many times. The genes are TRBV6-1 and TRBJ2-7, with a possible D match to TRBD2 (5 bases). Germline V lookup: CDR1 MNHNS, CDR2 SASEGT. The CDR3 spans 12 residues. Trimming pared 5 bases from V and 6 bases from J, leaving 11 bases between. CDR3 nucleotides: TGTGCCAGCAGTTTTGACCGGGGCGAGCAGTACTTC. It yields the protein CASSFDRGEQYF.

For this clonotype: Sequence at one end of the junction differs from germline and may be a read error. The chain links TRBV27 to TRBJ2-1; the D is unclear. CDR3 length: 15 amino acids. The germline CDR1 and CDR2 sequences are MNHEY and SMNVEV (reference sequence). The CDR3 nucleotides read TGTGCCAGCGCCCCTGGGGTTTACTCCTACAATGGGCAGTTCTTC. Protein product: CASAPGVYSYNGQFF.

Concerning this clonotype: A much larger clone sits a single nucleotide away, making a read error possible. The CDR3 does not end in the conserved phenylalanine or tryptophan, so this is likely a read error. The gene calls are TRBV2 and TRBJ2-7; 7 bases are shared with TRBD1. The ends lost 3 bases at V and 2 bases at J; junction bases unmatched: 7. CDR1 is SNHLY, CDR2 FYNNEI, per germline. The CDR3 loop spans 15 amino acids. The CDR3 bases are TGTGCCAGCAGTGAGGTCCCGACAGGGACCTACGAGCAGTACTCC. This translates into CASSEVPTGTYEQYS.

This clonotype was seen a handful of times. The chain recombines TRBV20-1 with TRBJ2-5, with D tentatively TRBD1 or TRBD2 (5 bases each). The CDR3 runs 15 residues. The germline V and J ends were trimmed by 7 bases and 5 bases, with 23 bases remaining between them. Germline values: CDR1 DFQATT, CDR2 SNEGSKA (reference sequence). The CDR3 loop reads CSVPPTRLAGETQYF. The CDR3 DNA reads TGCAGTGTCCCTCCCACCCGGCTAGCAGGGGAGACCCAGTACTTC.

The CDR3 nucleotides read TGCGCCAGCAGCCGAGGACTAAACGTCGGCTATGGCTACACCTTC. Encoded protein: CASSRGLNVGYGYTF. This chain uses TRBV4-1 with TRBJ1-2; no reliable D call. The CDR3 has 15 amino acids. Germline loops: CDR1 MGHRA, CDR2 YSYEKL. The V end was cut by 4 bases, the J end by 4 bases, with 16 bases between.

The V gene is TRBV18, the J gene TRBJ1-2; perhaps TRBD1 as D (5 bases). The germline CDR1 and CDR2 sequences are KGHSH and LQKENI. The ends were cut back, 6 bases at V and 8 bases at J, with 16 bases in the middle. CDR3 length equals 13 residues. The CDR3 region is CASSPPGPPGYTF. In nucleotides, the CDR3 is TGTGCCAGCTCCCCTCCGGGGCCGCCCGGCTACACCTTC.

The chain uses TRBV5-6 and TRBJ2-4; the D gene is possibly TRBD1 (6 bases). Deletions cut 0 bases from V and 15 bases from J, with 16 bases between. This CDR3 has 13 amino acids. In germline, CDR1 is SGHDT, CDR2 YYEEEE. CDR3 nucleotide sequence: TGTGCCAGCAGCTTGGGACAGGCCGTAGGTTGGTACTTC. It yields the protein CASSLGQAVGWYF.

This clonotype came up a few times. The CDR3 nucleotides read TGTGCCAGCAGCAACGGACTAGCGGGGTTCTACAATGAGCAGTTCTTC. This gives the protein CASSNGLAGFYNEQFF. The chain links TRBV3-1 to TRBJ2-1, with 12 bases matching TRBD2. CDR3 length: 16 residues. CDR1 is LGHDT and CDR2 is YNNKEL in the germline V gene (reference sequence). V lost 5 bases to trimming and J lost 3 bases; unmatched junction nucleotides: 5.

This clonotype was detected a few times. The chain employs TRBV28 and TRBJ2-3, with D perhaps being TRBD1 or TRBD2 (5 bases each). The CDR3 has 17 amino acids. V was trimmed by 4 bases and J by 2 bases, leaving 19 bases between them. Germline V lookup: CDR1 MDHEN, CDR2 SYDVKM. CDR3 DNA: TGTGCCAGCAGTTCGCCCGGGACGGGGATTCTCACAGATACGCAGTATTTT. Translated: CASSSPGTGILTDTQYF.

The table lists this clonotype with a few counts. This sequence joins TRBV13 and TRBJ2-1, with unresolved D. The V gene lost 2 bases and the J gene lost 6 bases, with 8 bases spanning the gap. The V gene's germline CDR1 is PRHDT and CDR2 FYEKMQ (reference sequence). The CDR3 runs 13 residues. CDR3 region: CASSLSGFNEQFF. As DNA, the CDR3 is TGTGCCAGCAGCTTAAGTGGGTTCAATGAGCAGTTCTTC.

The sample holds many counts of this clonotype. This chain links TRBV28 with TRBJ1-1, with D uncertain. The V gene's germline CDR1 is MDHEN and CDR2 SYDVKM. The CDR3 is 14 residues long. V was shortened by 3 bases and J by 3 bases, with 11 bases between the two germline ends. The CDR3 bases are TGTGCCAGCAGTTTGACTGGGTTCGACACTGAAGCTTTCTTT. Translation: CASSLTGFDTEAFF.

This clonotype was seen repeatedly, ten times or more. V usage is TRBV20-1 and J usage is TRBJ2-7; D is undetermined. CDR1 and CDR2 (germline): DFQATT, SNEGSKA (reference sequence). V dropped 3 bases and J dropped 5 bases, with 8 bases sitting between them. The CDR3 consists of 11 residues. CDR3 amino acids: CSASGPNEQYF. The CDR3, as DNA: TGCAGTGCTAGTGGCCCCAACGAGCAGTACTTC.

This clonotype was detected ten times or more. The chain links TRBV7-2 to TRBJ2-7; 8 nucleotides align to TRBD1. The V gene end was trimmed by 4 bases and the J gene end by 2 bases; junction bases not matched to a gene: 7. Germline V gives CDR1 SGHTA, CDR2 FQGNSA. This CDR3 spans 15 amino acids. In nucleotides, the CDR3 is TGTGCCAGCAGCTGGGGGACAGGAGGGACCTACGAGCAGTACTTC. Encoded protein: CASSWGTGGTYEQYF.

This clonotype appeared many times. V gene TRBV2 combines with J gene TRBJ2-2; TRBD1 matches at 8 bases. CDR1 is SNHLY and CDR2 is FYNNEI in the germline V gene. This CDR3 is 15 amino acids long. The junction had 1 base not matched to a gene; V was cut back by 4 bases and J by 0 bases. This CDR3 reads CASSVQGANTGELFF. CDR3 sequence (DNA): TGTGCCAGCAGTGTACAGGGGGCGAACACCGGGGAGCTGTTTTTT. The variable domain in full, completed from reference TRBV2 and TRBJ2-2, reads EPEVTQTPSHQVTQMGQEVILRCVPISNHLYFYWYRQILGQKVEFLVSFYNNEISEKSEIFDDQFSVERPDGSNFTLKIRSTKLEDSAMYFCASSVQGANTGELFFGEGSRLTVL.